A single sample is the source of the 22 T cell receptor beta chains below, sequenced in a study of cytomegalovirus exposure and HLA in healthy donors. It was with 60 Vbeta and 13 Jbeta primers that the PCR ran. The repertoire was sequenced with immunoSEQ multiplex PCR; TCRdb's copy has only in-frame clones and lacks some. The table records 140,000 or so clones, roughly 70% of them present only once. The sample comprised PBMCs. Source of these receptors: a man younger than 35 in good health and CMV-seropositive.

This sequence joins TRBV28 and TRBJ1-1; D is unclear. The CDR3 has 14 amino acids. V lost 2 bases to trimming and J lost 1 base, with 8 bases between them. Germline values: CDR1 MDHEN, CDR2 SYDVKM. The CDR3 protein is CASSLSAGNTEAFF. The CDR3 DNA reads TGTGCCAGCAGTTTAAGCGCGGGGAACACTGAAGCTTTCTTT.

The chain links TRBV6-6 to TRBJ2-3, with D possibly being TRBD1 (5 bases). The V gene lost 7 bases and the J gene lost 2 bases, with 13 bases spanning the gap. The CDR3 totals 14 residues. Germline assignment: CDR1 MNHNY and CDR2 SVGAGI (reference sequence). The CDR3 DNA is TGTGCCAGCAAGCCGGACACTAACACAGATACGCAGTATTTT. Protein: CASKPDTNTDTQYF.

This clone was seen only a few times. The chain has TRBV15 and TRBJ1-5; TRBD1 matches at 9 bases. CDR3 size: 20 residues. V lost 2 bases, J lost 1 base, and 15 bases stayed unmatched. The germline V gene has CDR1 LNHNV and CDR2 YYDKDF (reference sequence). CDR3 DNA: TGTGCCACCAGCAGACGAAAAAAACCGACAGGGGGAGAAAGCAATCAGCCCCAGCATTTT. It encodes CATSRRKKPTGGESNQPQHF.

The CDR3 region is CASSEGDRGYIYEQYF. The CDR3 DNA is TGTGCCAGCAGTGAGGGGGACAGGGGGTATATCTACGAGCAGTACTTC. This chain links TRBV6-1 with TRBJ2-7, with 11 bases identical to TRBD1. This CDR3 is 16 amino acids long. Germline CDR1 is MNHNS and CDR2 is SASEGT. Unmatched junction bases numbered 7, after V lost 3 bases and J lost 3 bases.

V and J are TRBV6-5 and TRBJ2-5; 9 bases map to TRBD1. Unmatched junction bases numbered 4, after V lost 4 bases and J lost 4 bases. There are 14 residues in the CDR3. Germline CDR1 and CDR2: MNHEY and SVGAGI. The CDR3 reads CASSSRDRVETQYF. CDR3 in DNA: TGTGCCAGCAGTTCCCGGGACAGGGTAGAGACCCAGTACTTC.

The V call is TRBV5-1, the J call TRBJ2-7, with 8 bases matching TRBD2. CDR3 size: 15 residues. Trimming removed 0 bases from V and 2 bases from J; junction bases left unmatched: 4. Germline assignment: CDR1 SGHRS and CDR2 YFSETQ. The CDR3 nucleotides are TGCGCCAGCAGCTTGGCTGCGGGGGGCACCTACGAGCAGTACTTC. This codes for CASSLAAGGTYEQYF.

The chain employs TRBV5-1 and TRBJ2-3; no clear D. CDR3 size: 14 residues. Trimming removed 4 bases at V and 6 bases at J, with 15 bases between. The germline V gene encodes CDR1 SGHRS and CDR2 YFSETQ. CDR3 sequence: CASSGVPQRDTQYF. CDR3 coding DNA: TGCGCCAGCAGCGGAGTCCCCCAGAGGGATACGCAGTATTTT.

This chain connects TRBV6-5 to TRBJ2-3; 7 nucleotides match TRBD2. V dropped 6 bases and J dropped 4; count of bases not matched to a gene: 10. The CDR3 sequence is 15 residues long. Germline V gives CDR1 MNHEY, CDR2 SVGAGI. CDR3 protein: CASSSSLAWADTQYF. The CDR3 DNA reads as TGTGCCAGCAGCTCTTCACTAGCGTGGGCAGATACGCAGTATTTT.

The CDR3 coding sequence is TGTGCCACCAGCAGAACAGGGGGCCCTACTGTGAATCAGCCCCAGCATTTT. This codes for CATSRTGGPTVNQPQHF. The rearrangement joins TRBV15 to TRBJ1-5; TRBD1 agrees at 9 bases. V lost 2 bases and J lost 4; bases outside the gene matches: 9. Germline V gene data show CDR1 as LNHNV and CDR2 as YYDKDF (reference sequence). This CDR3 contains 17 residues.

This chain connects TRBV7-2 to TRBJ2-1; 10 positions agree with TRBD2. The J segment lost 0 bases and the V segment lost 5 bases, leaving 4 bases of the junction unmatched. CDR3 length: 16 residues. The germline V gene encodes CDR1 SGHTA and CDR2 FQGNSA. Written as DNA, the CDR3 is TGTGCCAGCAGCCCTAGCGGGAGCCACTCCTACAATGAGCAGTTCTTC. Its protein product is CASSPSGSHSYNEQFF. Drawing the rest from reference TRBV7-2 and TRBJ2-1, the complete variable domain is GAGVSQSPSNKVTEKGKDVELRCDPISGHTALYWYRQSLGQGLEFLIYFQGNSAPDKSGLPSDRFSAERTGGSVSTLTIQRTQQEDSAVYLCASSPSGSHSYNEQFFGPGTRLTVL.

V gene TRBV18 combines with J gene TRBJ2-4; 7 bases match TRBD2. The CDR3 runs 15 residues. J lost 3 bases, V lost 0 bases, and 2 bases had no gene match. CDR1 and CDR2 (germline): KGHSH, LQKENI. Here the CDR3 reads CASSPPAGDKNIQYF. In DNA form, the CDR3 reads TGTGCCAGCTCACCACCGGCGGGGGACAAAAACATTCAGTACTTC. Supplemented by reference TRBV18 and TRBJ2-4, the full variable domain reads NAGVMQNPRHLVRRRGQEARLRCSPMKGHSHVYWYRQLPEEGLKFMVYLQKENIIDESGMPKERFSAEFPKEGPSILRIQQVVRGDSAAYFCASSPPAGDKNIQYFGAGTRLSVL.

This clone was observed a handful of times. This chain uses TRBV29-1 with TRBJ1-2; no definite D call. The ends were cut back, 6 bases at V and 5 bases at J, with 10 bases in the middle. The CDR3 spans 11 residues. CDR1 is SQVTM and CDR2 is ANQGSEA in the germline V gene. The CDR3 sequence is CSVRRGYGYTF. As DNA, the CDR3 is TGCAGCGTCCGCCGGGGATATGGCTACACCTTC.

V is TRBV28 and J is TRBJ2-7, with D possibly matching TRBD1 (5 bases). The germline V and J ends were trimmed by 3 bases and 3 bases, with 15 bases remaining between them. The CDR3 covers 15 residues. Germline V gives CDR1 MDHEN, CDR2 SYDVKM. CDR3 sequence (DNA): TGTGCCAGCAGTTTTCAGGGTCTTAAGGACTACGAGCAGTACTTC. Protein sequence: CASSFQGLKDYEQYF.

This chain uses TRBV7-2 with TRBJ2-5, with 7 bases fitting TRBD1. CDR1 is SGHTA and CDR2 is FQGNSA in the germline V gene. Germline trimming cut 5 bases from V and 4 bases from J; bases unmatched to any gene: 7. The CDR3 is made up of 14 amino acids. This chain's CDR3 is CASSHGQAGETQYF. The CDR3 coding sequence is TGTGCCAGCAGCCACGGACAGGCGGGAGAGACCCAGTACTTC. Using reference TRBV7-2 and TRBJ2-5 for the parts outside the CDR3, the full variable domain is GAGVSQSPSNKVTEKGKDVELRCDPISGHTALYWYRQSLGQGLEFLIYFQGNSAPDKSGLPSDRFSAERTGGSVSTLTIQRTQQEDSAVYLCASSHGQAGETQYFGPGTRLLVL.

This clone showed up just once. This chain links TRBV7-2 with TRBJ2-7, with D maybe TRBD1 (5 bases). CDR1 is SGHTA and CDR2 is FQGNSA in the germline V gene. The CDR3 runs 17 residues. Deletions cut 2 bases from V and 0 bases from J, with 17 bases between. CDR3 region: CASSLYRIQGDSYEQYF. In DNA, the CDR3 is TGTGCCAGCAGCTTATATCGTATCCAGGGCGACTCCTACGAGCAGTACTTC.

The chain uses TRBV14 and TRBJ2-7, with 8 positions matching TRBD1. Germline CDR1 reads SGHDN; CDR2 reads FVKESK. The junction had 6 bases not matched to a gene; V was cut back by 6 bases and J by 5 bases. This CDR3 has 13 residues. Here the CDR3 DNA reads TGTGCCAGCAGTCGGGACAGGTGGAACGAGCAGTACTTC. Translating it yields CASSRDRWNEQYF.

V is TRBV5-1 and J is TRBJ2-1, with D maybe TRBD2 (6 bases). Germline loops: CDR1 SGHRS, CDR2 YFSETQ. V was trimmed by 4 bases and J by 4 bases, leaving 12 bases between them. This CDR3 contains 14 residues. The CDR3, as DNA: TGCGCCAGCAGCCGGGACTCACATTACAATGAGCAGTTCTTC. Protein: CASSRDSHYNEQFF.

This sequence joins TRBV19 and TRBJ1-4; no clear D gene. This CDR3 has 11 residues. In germline, CDR1 is LNHDA, CDR2 SQIVND (reference sequence). V was cut by 4 bases and J by 10 bases, with 7 bases left in between. The CDR3 nucleotides read TGTGCCAGTAGTACCCGGGGAAAACTGTTTTTT. This codes for CASSTRGKLFF.

The V gene is TRBV14, the J gene TRBJ2-5, with 11 nucleotides matching TRBD2. The ends lost 0 bases at V and 2 bases at J; junction bases unmatched: 20. This CDR3 is 22 amino acids long. Germline lookup yields CDR1 SGHDN and CDR2 FVKESK. The CDR3 DNA is TGTGCCAGCAGCCAAGATAGAGCGGGCTCCTCCACTAGCGGGAGAAGGCAAGAGACCCAGTACTTC. Encoded protein: CASSQDRAGSSTSGRRQETQYF.

This chain links TRBV9 with TRBJ1-5, with no clear D. Germline-derived CDR1 and CDR2 are SGDLS and YYNGEE. The length of the CDR3 is 16 residues. The V gene lost 0 bases and the J gene lost 0 bases, with 10 bases spanning the gap. The CDR3 DNA is TGTGCCAGCAGCGTAGACGCAGGCCATAGCAATCAGCCCCAGCATTTT. Its translation: CASSVDAGHSNQPQHF.

In this sample, this clone turned up a few times. The chain combines TRBV7-2 with TRBJ2-1; D is uncertain. The length of the CDR3 is 11 residues. V was trimmed by 2 bases and J by 8 bases, leaving 4 bases between them. Germline lookup yields CDR1 SGHTA and CDR2 FQGNSA. The CDR3 DNA follows: TGTGCCAGCAGCTTACGGTATGAGCAGTTCTTC. This codes for CASSLRYEQFF.

V is TRBV5-4 and J is TRBJ1-1, with TRBD1 identical over 10 bases. CDR1 and CDR2 from the germline V gene are SGHNT and YYREEE (reference sequence). This CDR3 has 13 amino acids. With V trimmed by 2 bases and J by 10 bases, 5 bases remained unmatched. As DNA, the CDR3 is TGTGCCAGCAGCTTTGACAGGGGGCGCCTAGCTTTCTTT. Translating it yields CASSFDRGRLAFF.